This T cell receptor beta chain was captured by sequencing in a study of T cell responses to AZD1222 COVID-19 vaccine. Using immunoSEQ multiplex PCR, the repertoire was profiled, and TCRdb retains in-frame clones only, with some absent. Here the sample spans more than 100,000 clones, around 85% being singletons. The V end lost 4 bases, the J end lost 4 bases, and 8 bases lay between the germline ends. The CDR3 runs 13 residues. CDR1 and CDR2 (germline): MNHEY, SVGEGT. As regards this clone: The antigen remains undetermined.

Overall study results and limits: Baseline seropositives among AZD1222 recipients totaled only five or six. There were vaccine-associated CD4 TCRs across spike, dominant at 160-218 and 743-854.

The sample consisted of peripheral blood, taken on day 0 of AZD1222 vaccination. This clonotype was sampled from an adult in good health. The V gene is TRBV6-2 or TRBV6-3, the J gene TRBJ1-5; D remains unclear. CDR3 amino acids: CASSSSPNQPQHF. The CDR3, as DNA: TGTGCCAGCAGTTCCTCGCCAAATCAGCCCCAGCATTTT.